The 2 T cell receptor beta chains in this list originate from one sample, sequenced in a study of regulatory T cells in long-lasting Graves disease. Arm-PCR of CDR3 regions with iRepertoire HTBI primers generated TCR beta libraries. One entry per CDR3 protein, called by TCRdb with MiXCR from the multiplex PCR reads. Counted here are 500,000 or so distinct CDR3 sequences, roughly a sixth occurring once; the ten biggest clones make up around 25%. The time point was: newly diagnosed GD, antithyroid drugs for less than 3 months. The TCR library was made from RNA that had been extracted from PBMCs in TRIzol. These same data were also listed under a study on T cells in Graves' hyperthyroidism and ophthalmopathy.

The sequencing here drew on peripheral blood mononuclear cells (PBMCs), taken at new diagnosis, from a patient treated with antithyroid drugs. The receptors shown here come from a woman aged 35-65 years with Graves disease.

In this sample, this clonotype turned up a few times. The chain has TRBV9 and TRBJ1-2; D is ambiguous. CDR3 length equals 14 residues. V lost 0 bases, J lost 5 bases, and 11 bases lay in between. CDR1 is SGDLS and CDR2 is YYNGEE in the germline V gene. The DNA of the CDR3 is TGTGCCAGCAGCGTAGACAGTTCCTCATATGGCTACACCTTC. As protein: CASSVDSSSYGYTF.

As concerns this clonotype: A much larger clone differs by one base, so this may be a read error. Because the CDR3 is missing its conserved closing phenylalanine or tryptophan, this is likely a read error. The V and J genes are TRBV27 and TRBJ2-1; 9 bases agree with TRBD2. The germline V gene encodes CDR1 MNHEY and CDR2 SMNVEV (reference sequence). V dropped 2 bases and J dropped 0; count of bases not matched to a gene: 8. The length of the CDR3 is 18 residues. Here the CDR3 DNA reads TGTGCCAGCAGTTTAGAAGCGGGGGGCTCGAGCTCCTACAATGAGCAGTTCCTC. Protein product: CASSLEAGGSSSYNEQFL.